Each of the 20 T cell receptor beta chains below was sequenced from the same sample in a study of OX40 agonist ivuxolimab in advanced cancers. Assay used: immunoSEQ multiplex PCR; TCRdb lists only in-frame clones, some missing. This table has some 80,000 clones, approximately 90% appearing once. Sample: CD4+ or CD8+ T cells sorted from blood, taken in a trial of the OX40 agonist ivuxolimab. The receptors derive from an adult with an advanced solid tumor such as melanoma, head and neck, liver or kidney cancer.

Regarding this clone: The junction shows a germline mismatch at one end, possibly a read error. V and J are TRBV28 and TRBJ2-7; TRBD1 matches at 8 bases. CDR1 and CDR2 (germline): MDHEN, SYDVKM. The CDR3 loop spans 12 amino acids. This CDR3 reads CASSPQLGQAYF. CDR3 sequence (DNA): TGTGCCAGCAGTCCCCAATTGGGACAGGCTTATTTC.

The rearrangement links TRBV19 to TRBJ2-6; 11 bases match TRBD2. CDR3 size: 19 residues. Per germline, CDR1 LNHDA and CDR2 SQIVND (reference sequence). The V segment lost 5 bases and the J segment 0 bases; nucleotides outside the gene matches: 9. This CDR3 reads CASSSTGLAAHSGANVLTF. The CDR3 nucleotides are TGTGCCAGTAGTTCCACGGGACTAGCGGCCCACTCTGGGGCCAACGTCCTGACTTTC.

The rearrangement links TRBV11-2 to TRBJ1-1; D is possibly TRBD1 (5 bases). The germline V gene has CDR1 SGHAT and CDR2 FQNNGV. This CDR3 comprises 13 residues. Trimming took off 2 bases at V and 6 bases at J, with 10 bases between the two ends. The CDR3 is CASSLIRESEAFF. Here the CDR3 DNA reads TGTGCCAGCAGCTTAATCAGGGAGTCTGAAGCTTTCTTT.

The CDR3: CASSRTSGSSGELFF. The CDR3 bases are TGTGCCAGTAGTAGGACTAGCGGGAGTTCCGGGGAGCTGTTTTTT. This chain connects TRBV19 to TRBJ2-2; 13 bases fit TRBD2. V lost 4 bases and J lost 6; bases outside the gene matches: 2. CDR1 is LNHDA and CDR2 is SQIVND in the germline V gene (reference sequence). The length of the CDR3 is 15 residues.

The CDR3 spells CASSTTAGQNYGYTF. The CDR3 DNA reads as TGTGCCAGCAGCACCACCGCAGGACAGAACTATGGCTACACCTTC. The rearrangement links TRBV7-2 to TRBJ1-2, with TRBD1 as a possible D gene (6 bases). Germline V gene data show CDR1 as SGHTA and CDR2 as FQGNSA. Trimming cost V 5 bases and J 2 bases, with 15 bases left between them. The CDR3 totals 15 residues. Variable domain in full (rest from reference TRBV7-2 and TRBJ1-2): GAGVSQSPSNKVTEKGKDVELRCDPISGHTALYWYRQSLGQGLEFLIYFQGNSAPDKSGLPSDRFSAERTGGSVSTLTIQRTQQEDSAVYLCASSTTAGQNYGYTFGSGTRLTVV.

V is TRBV7-3 and J is TRBJ2-3; no definite D call. Per germline, CDR1 SGHTA and CDR2 FQGTGA. This CDR3 has 14 amino acids. V lost 1 base and J lost 1, with 6 bases in between. CDR3 sequence reads: CASSLNTRTDTQYF. The CDR3 DNA sequence: TGTGCCAGCAGCTTAAATACACGCACAGATACGCAGTATTTT.

The V call is TRBV6-4, the J call TRBJ2-3, with 12 bases lining up with TRBD1. With 10 bases clipped from V and 5 bases from J, the junction kept 10 bases outside the gene matches. There are 15 residues in the CDR3. Germline V gives CDR1 MRHNA, CDR2 SNTAGT. The CDR3 is CATSPGQGAIDTQYF. The CDR3 coding sequence is TGTGCCACGTCTCCGGGACAGGGGGCCATAGATACGCAGTATTTT.

The V call is TRBV7-9, the J call TRBJ2-1; 10 nucleotides line up with TRBD2. CDR1 is SEHNR and CDR2 is FQNEAQ in the germline V gene (reference sequence). V lost 5 bases to trimming and J lost 4 bases; unmatched junction nucleotides: 5. There are 15 residues in the CDR3. CDR3 in DNA: TGTGCCAGCAGCCCCTCAGCGGGAGGGTACAATGAGCAGTTCTTC. This sequence encodes CASSPSAGGYNEQFF. The full variable domain, in which reference TRBV7-9 and TRBJ2-1 provide the parts outside the CDR3, is DTGVSQNPRHKITKRGQNVTFRCDPISEHNRLYWYRQTLGQGPEFLTYFQNEAQLEKSRLLSDRFSAERPKGSFSTLEIQRTEQGDSAMYLCASSPSAGGYNEQFFGPGTRLTVL.

The rearrangement links TRBV25-1 to TRBJ2-5, with TRBD1 as a possible D gene (5 bases). The CDR3 extends over 13 amino acids. CDR1 is MGHDK and CDR2 is SYGVNS in the germline V gene. Trimming removed 5 bases at V and 5 bases at J, with 12 bases between. As DNA, the CDR3 is TGTGCCAGCAGTTCTGGGGCGCGGGAGACCCAGTACTTC. This encodes CASSSGARETQYF.

This rearrangement joins TRBV11-2 to TRBJ2-5; no clear D. Trimming took off 5 bases at V and 4 bases at J, with 14 bases between the two ends. CDR3 length: 14 amino acids. In germline, CDR1 is SGHAT, CDR2 FQNNGV. The CDR3: CASSPRQGLETQYF. The CDR3 DNA follows: TGTGCCAGCAGCCCGCGCCAAGGGTTAGAGACCCAGTACTTC. The variable domain in full, with the rest retrieved from reference TRBV11-2 and TRBJ2-5, is EAGVAQSPRYKIIEKRQSVAFWCNPISGHATLYWYQQILGQGPKLLIQFQNNGVVDDSQLPKDRFSAERLKGVDSTLKIQPAKLEDSAVYLCASSPRQGLETQYFGPGTRLLVL.

This clone appeared once. The chain recombines TRBV5-1 with TRBJ2-1, with 7 bases identical to TRBD2. CDR1 SGHRS and CDR2 YFSETQ come from the germline V gene. The CDR3 consists of 16 residues. Germline trimming cut 2 bases from V and 3 bases from J; bases unmatched to any gene: 8. CDR3 residues: CASSLGGRAGYNEQFF. For the CDR3, the DNA is TGCGCCAGCAGCTTAGGTGGGAGGGCCGGCTACAATGAGCAGTTCTTC. Drawing the rest from reference TRBV5-1 and TRBJ2-1, the complete variable domain is KAGVTQTPRYLIKTRGQQVTLSCSPISGHRSVSWYQQTPGQGLQFLFEYFSETQRNKGNFPGRFSGRQFSNSRSEMNVSTLELGDSALYLCASSLGGRAGYNEQFFGPGTRLTVL.

V usage is TRBV5-4 and J usage is TRBJ2-1; no firm D call. This CDR3 region has 15 residues. CDR1 and CDR2 from the germline V gene are SGHNT and YYREEE (reference sequence). V lost 5 bases and J lost 4, with 16 bases in between. Here the CDR3 DNA reads TGTGCCAGCAGTTCCGGCGGAGTGGAGTACAATGAGCAGTTCTTC. It specifies CASSSGGVEYNEQFF.

This clone was picked up a small number of times. The V gene is TRBV30, the J gene TRBJ1-2; 9 positions match TRBD1. Trimming took 4 bases from V and 5 from J; bases not matched to a gene: 11. Germline lookup yields CDR1 GTSNPN and CDR2 SVGIG (reference sequence). There are 15 residues in the CDR3. CDR3 residues: CAWTGRDRANYGYTF. The CDR3 DNA sequence: TGTGCCTGGACCGGCCGGGACAGGGCAAATTATGGCTACACCTTC.

CDR3 bases: TGCAGCGTCAGCGGGGCCGGTCCGGAGACCCAGTACTTC. Translating it yields CSVSGAGPETQYF. The gene calls are TRBV29-1 and TRBJ2-5; 7 nucleotides align to TRBD2. Unmatched junction bases numbered 9, after V lost 6 bases and J lost 5 bases. CDR3 length: 13 amino acids. Germline V lookup: CDR1 SQVTM, CDR2 ANQGSEA.

This chain links TRBV14 with TRBJ2-4, with unresolved D. CDR1 SGHDN and CDR2 FVKESK come from the germline V gene. CDR3 length: 13 amino acids. The V end lost 6 bases, the J end lost 13 bases, and 19 bases lay between the germline ends. The CDR3 DNA reads as TGTGCCAGCAGTCAACGACTTGGCGGCTCACAGTACTTC. Its protein is CASSQRLGGSQYF.

The rearrangement links TRBV19 to TRBJ1-5; D gene unclear. Looked up from germline, CDR1 is LNHDA and CDR2 is SQIVND (reference sequence). Trimming took 9 bases from V and 6 from J, leaving 18 bases between them. The CDR3 consists of 14 residues. This CDR3 reads CASNSRGGSQPQHF. The CDR3 DNA reads TGTGCCAGCAACTCACGGGGAGGGAGTCAGCCCCAGCATTTT. Full variable domain (outside the CDR3, taken from reference TRBV19 and TRBJ1-5): DGGITQSPKYLFRKEGQNVTLSCEQNLNHDAMYWYRQDPGQGLRLIYYSQIVNDFQKGDIAEGYSVSREKKESFPLTVTSAQKNPTAFYLCASNSRGGSQPQHFGDGTRLSIL.

The chain carries TRBV7-6 and TRBJ2-5; maybe TRBD1 (5 bases). The V and J ends lost 6 bases and 9 bases respectively, with 17 bases between them. From germline, CDR1 is SGHVS and CDR2 FNYEAQ. The CDR3 has 13 amino acids. The CDR3 sequence is CASSPAGKGPQYF. The CDR3 bases are TGTGCCAGCAGTCCTGCAGGGAAGGGGCCCCAGTACTTC.

This rearrangement joins TRBV7-2 to TRBJ1-4, with D tentatively TRBD1 (5 bases). The V end was cut by 6 bases, the J end by 11 bases, with 16 bases between. The CDR3 runs to 13 residues. CDR1 is SGHTA and CDR2 is FQGNSA in the germline V gene. CDR3 DNA: TGTGCCAGCAGTTACGACAGCTCAGGGAAACTGTTTTTT. Translation: CASSYDSSGKLFF.

The chain combines TRBV11-1 with TRBJ1-1; D gene uncertain. V was shortened by 4 bases and J by 1 base, with 7 bases between the two germline ends. Germline CDR1 is SGHAT and CDR2 is FQDESV (reference sequence). The CDR3 is 13 residues long. DNA for the CDR3: TGTGCCAGCAGCTCGGACTGGAACACTGAAGCTTTCTTT. Translating it yields CASSSDWNTEAFF. Combining the CDR3 with reference TRBV11-1 and TRBJ1-1 gives the whole variable domain EAEVAQSPRYKITEKSQAVAFWCDPISGHATLYWYRQILGQGPELLVQFQDESVVDDSQLPKDRFSAERLKGVDSTLKIQPAELGDSAMYLCASSSDWNTEAFFGQGTRLTVV.

V is TRBV5-4 and J is TRBJ1-2; 8 bases fit TRBD1. The ends lost 4 bases at V and 8 bases at J; junction bases unmatched: 7. The CDR3 sequence is 13 residues long. Germline CDR1 and CDR2: SGHNT and YYREEE (reference sequence). In DNA form, the CDR3 reads TGTGCCAGCAGCCTTGATGACAGGGGCGGCTACACCTTC. Its protein product is CASSLDDRGGYTF.